This T cell receptor beta chain was sequenced during a study of T cells in Graves' hyperthyroidism and ophthalmopathy. TCR beta CDR3 regions were amplified from RNA. HTBI primers drove first-round RT-PCR of the TCR CDR3. One entry per CDR3 protein results from TCRdb running MiXCR on the multiplex PCR reads. The data show fewer than 750,000 distinct CDR3 sequences, over 12% seen once. Trimming shortened V by 6 bases and J by 1 base, and 18 bases separated the two germline ends. Germline assignment: CDR1 MNHNS and CDR2 SASEGT. This CDR3 is 16 amino acids long. At least ten counts were recorded for this clonotype.

The chain uses TRBV6-1 and TRBJ1-2, with D possibly TRBD1 on 6 matching bases. This sequence was found in a woman between 35 and 50 years old with Graves' ophthalmopathy. The sequencing input was blood. Here the CDR3 reads CASRGTQLVVNYGYTF. In DNA form, the CDR3 reads TGTGCCAGCAGGGGGACACAGCTCGTGGTTAACTATGGCTACACCTTC.